This entry concerns a single TCR beta chain. The sample is drawn from a study of Ad26.COV2.S vaccination and SARS-CoV-2 variants. Treatment meaning: 15 to 20 received Ad26.COV2.S at low or high dose, single or two shots; 5 received placebo; per-sample allocation not given. Sampling took place 63 days after the first vaccine or placebo injection. The CDR3 runs 15 residues. Germline CDR1 and CDR2: LGHNA and YNFKEQ. Trimming removed 7 bases from V and 3 bases from J, with 17 bases in between. Data came from immunoSEQ multiplex PCR; TCRdb stores just in-frame clones and leaves some out. The sample shows 330,000 or so clones, roughly 90% of them seen only once.

The rearrangement uses TRBV4-2 and TRBJ2-3; D uncertain. The sequence derives from a person aged 18-65 years who received the Ad26.COV2.S COVID-19 vaccine or a placebo. The sequenced sample was peripheral blood, obtained in a trial of Ad26.COV2.S vaccine versus placebo. The CDR3 sequence is CASTLTPTETDTQYF. CDR3 nucleotide sequence: TGTGCCAGCACCCTCACCCCCACGGAAACAGATACGCAGTATTTT.